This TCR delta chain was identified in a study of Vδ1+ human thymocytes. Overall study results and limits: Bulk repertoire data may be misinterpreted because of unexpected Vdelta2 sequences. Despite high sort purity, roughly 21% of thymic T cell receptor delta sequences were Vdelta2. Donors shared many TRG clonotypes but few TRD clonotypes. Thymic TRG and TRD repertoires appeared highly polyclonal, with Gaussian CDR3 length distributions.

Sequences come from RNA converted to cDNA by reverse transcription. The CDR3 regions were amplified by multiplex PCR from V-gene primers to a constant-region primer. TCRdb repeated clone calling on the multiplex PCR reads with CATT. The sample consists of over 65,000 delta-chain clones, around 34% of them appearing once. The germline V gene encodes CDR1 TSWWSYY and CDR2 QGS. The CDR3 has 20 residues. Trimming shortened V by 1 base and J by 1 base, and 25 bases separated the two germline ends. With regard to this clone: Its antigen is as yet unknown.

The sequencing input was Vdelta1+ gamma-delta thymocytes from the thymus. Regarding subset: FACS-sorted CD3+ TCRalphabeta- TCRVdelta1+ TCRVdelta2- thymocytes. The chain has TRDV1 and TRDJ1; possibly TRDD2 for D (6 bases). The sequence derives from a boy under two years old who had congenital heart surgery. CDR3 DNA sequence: TGTGCTCTTGGGGAACGCGCGGTCCTACGGGGCTACTGGAGCACCGATAAACTCATCTTT. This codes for CALGERAVLRGYWSTDKLIF.